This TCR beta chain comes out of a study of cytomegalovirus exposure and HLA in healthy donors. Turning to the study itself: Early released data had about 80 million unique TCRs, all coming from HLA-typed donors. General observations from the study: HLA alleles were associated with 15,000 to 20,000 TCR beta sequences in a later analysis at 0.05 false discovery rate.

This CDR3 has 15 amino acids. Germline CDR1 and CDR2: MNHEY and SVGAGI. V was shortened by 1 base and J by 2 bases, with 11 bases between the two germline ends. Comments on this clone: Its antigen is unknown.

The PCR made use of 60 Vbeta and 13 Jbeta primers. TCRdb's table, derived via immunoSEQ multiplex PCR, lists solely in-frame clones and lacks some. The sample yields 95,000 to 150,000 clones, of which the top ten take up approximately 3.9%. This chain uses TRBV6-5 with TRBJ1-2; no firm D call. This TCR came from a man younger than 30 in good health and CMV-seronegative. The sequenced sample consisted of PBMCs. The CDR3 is CASSYLSQANYGYTF. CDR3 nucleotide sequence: TGTGCCAGCAGTTACTTATCCCAGGCCAACTATGGCTACACCTTC.